This paragraph reports one TCR beta chain. As originally analysed: Amplifying reference gene primers gave estimates of nucleated cell counts. Using immunoSEQ multiplex PCR, the repertoire was profiled, and TCRdb retains in-frame clones only, with some absent. V, J and clone size are those of that table, while D and trimming were read from the DNA. The table lists about 160,000 clones, about 93% of them singletons. CDR1 is KGHSH, CDR2 LQKENI, per germline. The CDR3 covers 16 residues. V was clipped by 0 bases and J by 4 bases, with 14 bases between them. These data originate in a study of blood T cell repertoires in COVID-19. Study context: PBMCs, B-cell-depleted T cells, or T cells were the source of the cDNA or gDNA that made up the material.

V gene TRBV18 combines with J gene TRBJ2-3, with a tentative D call TRBD2 (7 bases). The sequencing input was peripheral blood. The source of this sequence is a woman aged 45-65 years with acute or convalescent COVID-19. CDR3 residues: CASSPPARGGADTQYF. The CDR3 nucleotides are TGTGCCAGCTCACCACCCGCACGAGGGGGGGCAGATACGCAGTATTTT.